This note documents a single T cell receptor (beta chain) sequence. The data were taken from a study of blood T cells in healthy people across ages. The germline gives CDR1 SGHDN, CDR2 FVKESK. This CDR3 spans 18 amino acids. With 0 bases removed from V and 7 bases from J, the gap between germline ends came to 19 bases. Combining a sample-barcoded 5' primer with a J-beta primer mix, a second PCR ran for about 6 to 11 cycles. TCRdb re-analysed the 5' RACE reads in MiXCR, keeping a single row per CDR3 protein. Of 650,000 to 700,000 distinct CDR3 sequences in the sample, approximately 52% were seen once. The origin of this receptor is a woman older than 75 in good health. The sample was blood. This chain connects TRBV14 to TRBJ1-6; no clear D. Here the CDR3 reads CASSQDDWTRPWNSPLHF. CDR3 sequence (DNA): TGTGCCAGCAGCCAAGATGACTGGACCAGACCTTGGAATTCACCCCTCCACTTT.